These T cell receptor beta chains were read from a single sample in a study of control samples from healthy donors and cancer patients. Here immunoSEQ multiplex PCR was the method, and the copy in TCRdb shows in-frame clones only, minus some. The sample lists over 100,000 clones; around nine tenths were seen once. The sequenced sample consisted of blood. The receptors were gathered from a man aged 35 to 55 in good health. Both conserved end residues are part of each CDR3. A D gene is named only where the DNA matches it firmly. Only part of the rows carry a size: once, few, many, or a class if the clone is expanded.

clone_size j_call d_call v_call cdr3_nt cdr3_aa
- TRBJ2-1 TRBD2 TRBV9 TGTGCCAGCAGCTCGAATAGCGGGAATGAGCAGTTCTTC CASSSNSGNEQFF
once TRBJ2-1 - TRBV29-1 TGCAGCGTTGACCCGGACGACATCACCTACAATGAGCAGTTCTTC CSVDPDDITYNEQFF
- TRBJ2-1 TRBD2 TRBV15 TGTGCCACCGGTGGGGCTAGCGGGAGCTTCAGCTCCTACAATGAGCAGTTCTTC CATGGASGSFSSYNEQFF
- TRBJ2-5 - TRBV2 TGTGCCAGCAACCGAGAAAACCAAGAGACCCAGTACTTC CASNRENQETQYF
- TRBJ2-7 TRBD1 TRBV7-9 TGTGCCAGCAGGGGGACAGTAGACGAGCAGTACTTC CASRGTVDEQYF
- TRBJ2-5 - TRBV29-1 TGCAGCGTTGGTAGGGGGGAGGAGACCCAGTACTTC CSVGRGEETQYF
few TRBJ2-1 - TRBV27 TGTGCCAGCAGTCCGGACTCCAATGAGCAGTTCTTC CASSPDSNEQFF
- TRBJ1-6 - TRBV11-1 TGTGCCAGCAGCTACGGCCGGGACAATAATTCACCCCTCCACTTT CASSYGRDNNSPLHF
- TRBJ1-2 - TRBV4-2 TGTGCCAGCAGCTATGACGGAACGCTTAACTATGGCTACACCTTC CASSYDGTLNYGYTF
once TRBJ2-3 TRBD2 TRBV14 TGTGCCAGCAGCCAAGCAGCTAGCGGGGGGAAGGCAGATACGCAGTATTTT CASSQAASGGKADTQYF
few TRBJ1-4 - TRBV5-8 TGTGCCAGCAGCTTGGACGTGTTCGGGGGAGGAGAAAAACTGTTTTTT CASSLDVFGGGEKLFF
- TRBJ2-7 TRBD1 TRBV18 TGTGCCAGCTCACTCCCGGACAGGGGGCTTGAGCAGTACTTC CASSLPDRGLEQYF
- TRBJ1-5 - TRBV2 TGTGCCGGGGGGGCTTGGGGCAATCAGCCCCAGCATTTT CAGGAWGNQPQHF
- TRBJ1-2 TRBD1 TRBV4-1 TGCGCCAGCAGCGCGGACAGGGCTGGCTACACCTTC CASSADRAGYTF
- TRBJ2-3 - TRBV2 TGTGCCAGCAAGGACGGATCAGATACGCAGTATTTT CASKDGSDTQYF
- TRBJ1-2 TRBD1 TRBV5-5 TGTGCCAGCAGCTCGTTACAACAGGGGGCTGGAGGCTACACCTTC CASSSLQQGAGGYTF
- TRBJ1-2 - TRBV6-5 TGTGCCAGCAGCCCCGGGGTGATGATCGGCGGCTACACCTTC CASSPGVMIGGYTF
medium-sized TRBJ1-2 - TRBV6-6 TGTGCCAGCAGTTCCACCCGATTTGTCACGGAGTATGGCTACACCTTC CASSSTRFVTEYGYTF
- TRBJ1-6 - TRBV5-1 TGCGCCACCCCCGACAAGATCTATAATTCACCCCTCCACTTT CATPDKIYNSPLHF
- TRBJ1-2 TRBD1 TRBV5-1 TGCGCCAGCAGCGCAAACCAGGGGGTACATGGCTACACCTTC CASSANQGVHGYTF
- TRBJ2-3 - TRBV11-3 TGTGCCAGCAGCCCGGACCACACAGATACGCAGTATTTT CASSPDHTDTQYF
few TRBJ1-1 - TRBV3-1/TRBV3-2 TGTGCCAGCAGCTCTACAGCCGGGATCACTGAAGCTTTCTTT CASSSTAGITEAFF
- TRBJ1-6 - TRBV6-6 TGTGCCAGCAGCAAATCTTTCCGGGGGGGACCGCATCGATCCATGGGATCACCCCTCCACTTT CASSKSFRGGPHRSMGSPLHF